This T cell receptor beta chain was observed in a study of response to subunit inactivated influenza vaccine. Study-wide points: Every seasonal influenza vaccination brings in few new T cells, the authors suggested.

This clonotype occurred a few times. Its antigen is unknown. TCRdb fed the RT-PCR reads into MiXCR, producing one record per CDR3 protein. The sample records 500,000 to 750,000 distinct CDR3 sequences, 14% being singletons. V was pared by 3 bases and J by 1 base, with 13 bases between. Germline V gives CDR1 LGHNA, CDR2 YNFKEQ. The CDR3 sequence is 16 residues long. The origin of this receptor is a man aged 45-65 years who received an inactivated influenza vaccine. The specimen comprised PBMCs from blood, sampled 11 to 12 days after vaccination. The chain couples TRBV4-2 to TRBJ2-1; D possibly corresponds to TRBD2 (5 bases). CDR3 sequence (DNA): TGTGCCAGCAGCCAGTTGAGCGGAACATCCTACAATGAGCAGTTCTTC. Protein: CASSQLSGTSYNEQFF.